A selection of T cell receptor beta chains follows, all from one sample in a study of shared clonotypes between healthy human individuals. Produced via immunoSEQ multiplex PCR; TCRdb's table is partial and in-frame only. The sample carries roughly 810,000 clones, roughly 96% recorded once. The sample comprised naive CD8+ T cells sorted from blood. The receptors were sampled from a man aged 30-40 years in good health. Both conserved end residues are part of each CDR3. Fields, in order: D gene, clone size, J gene, V gene, CDR3 DNA, CDR3 protein. D genes are given only for firm matches. A row's size may be missing; if present it is once, few, many or a size class.

D gene: NA; clone size: NA; J gene: TRBJ2-5; V gene: TRBV5-1; CDR3 DNA: TGCGCCAGCAGCTTCCCACAGGAAGAGACCCAGTACTTC; CDR3 protein: CASSFPQEETQYF
D gene: NA; clone size: NA; J gene: TRBJ2-1; V gene: TRBV7-9; CDR3 DNA: TGTGCCAGCCTCGATGGCGGGACACTCCAATACAATGAGCAGTTCTTC; CDR3 protein: CASLDGGTLQYNEQFF
D gene: TRBD2; clone size: NA; J gene: TRBJ2-3; V gene: TRBV5-1; CDR3 DNA: TGCGCCAGCAGCCCGCTTACCTTATCCGTTACTAGCGGGTCCCTGGGGGCAGATACGCAGTATTTT; CDR3 protein: CASSPLTLSVTSGSLGADTQYF
D gene: NA; clone size: NA; J gene: TRBJ2-2; V gene: TRBV6-5; CDR3 DNA: TGTGCCAGCAGTTCCGGACAGGAGGGTCAATCCGGGGAGCTGTTTTTT; CDR3 protein: CASSSGQEGQSGELFF
D gene: NA; clone size: NA; J gene: TRBJ1-4; V gene: TRBV4-1; CDR3 DNA: TGCGCCAGCAGCCAAGACTGGTCAACTAATGAAAAACTGTTTTTT; CDR3 protein: CASSQDWSTNEKLFF
D gene: NA; clone size: NA; J gene: TRBJ2-2; V gene: TRBV7-2; CDR3 DNA: TGTGCCAGTCTGCAATCCGGGGAGCTGTTTTTT; CDR3 protein: CASLQSGELFF
D gene: NA; clone size: NA; J gene: TRBJ2-1; V gene: TRBV19; CDR3 DNA: TGTGCCAGTAGTCGCGGTAGCGGTTACAATGAGCAGTTCTTC; CDR3 protein: CASSRGSGYNEQFF
D gene: NA; clone size: NA; J gene: TRBJ2-2; V gene: TRBV6-4; CDR3 DNA: TGTGCCAGCAGTGACAGGGAGGACACCGGGGAGCTGTTTTTT; CDR3 protein: CASSDREDTGELFF
D gene: TRBD2; clone size: once; J gene: TRBJ2-7; V gene: TRBV9; CDR3 DNA: TGTGCCAGCAGCGTCGGGGGAGGGACCTACGAGCAGTACTTC; CDR3 protein: CASSVGGGTYEQYF
D gene: NA; clone size: NA; J gene: TRBJ2-7; V gene: TRBV6-6; CDR3 DNA: TGTGCCAGCAGTGCCCTCGGGATGGAGAATTCCTACGAGCAGTACTTC; CDR3 protein: CASSALGMENSYEQYF
D gene: NA; clone size: NA; J gene: TRBJ2-3; V gene: TRBV11-3; CDR3 DNA: TGTGCCAGCAGCTTAGGCAGCACAGATACGCAGTATTTT; CDR3 protein: CASSLGSTDTQYF
D gene: NA; clone size: NA; J gene: TRBJ1-1; V gene: TRBV4-1; CDR3 DNA: TGCGCCAGCAGCCAAGGTCGGGGAGGCAACACTGAAGCTTTCTTT; CDR3 protein: CASSQGRGGNTEAFF
D gene: TRBD2; clone size: NA; J gene: TRBJ2-6; V gene: TRBV5-5; CDR3 DNA: TGTGCCAGCAGCTTGGAATCCGCGGGAGGCGTCTCTGGGGCCAACGTCCTGACTTTC; CDR3 protein: CASSLESAGGVSGANVLTF
D gene: NA; clone size: once; J gene: TRBJ2-7; V gene: TRBV4-1; CDR3 DNA: TGCGCCAGCAGCCAAGTCAAGGGATTTTACGAGCAGTACTTC; CDR3 protein: CASSQVKGFYEQYF
D gene: NA; clone size: few; J gene: TRBJ1-1; V gene: TRBV13; CDR3 DNA: TGTGCCAGCAGCCAGATATTGATGAACACTGAAGCTTTCTTT; CDR3 protein: CASSQILMNTEAFF
D gene: TRBD2; clone size: NA; J gene: TRBJ2-1; V gene: TRBV13; CDR3 DNA: TGTGCCAGCAGCTTAGAGGGACTAGCGGTATACAATGAGCAGTTCTTC; CDR3 protein: CASSLEGLAVYNEQFF
D gene: NA; clone size: NA; J gene: TRBJ2-4; V gene: TRBV7-9; CDR3 DNA: TGTGCCAGCAGCTCGGGGAGTTTAGCCAAAAACATTCAGTACTTC; CDR3 protein: CASSSGSLAKNIQYF
D gene: NA; clone size: NA; J gene: TRBJ2-7; V gene: TRBV15; CDR3 DNA: TGTGCCACCAGCATTGGGGGACCAAGCTCCTACGAGCAGTACTTC; CDR3 protein: CATSIGGPSSYEQYF
D gene: TRBD1; clone size: NA; J gene: TRBJ1-5; V gene: TRBV6-5; CDR3 DNA: TGTGCCAGCAGACAGGACAGGGCTTCAAATCAGCCCCAGCATTTT; CDR3 protein: CASRQDRASNQPQHF
D gene: TRBD1; clone size: NA; J gene: TRBJ2-1; V gene: TRBV11-3; CDR3 DNA: TGTGCCAGCAGCTGGGACAGGGTAGGGGAGCAGTTCTTC; CDR3 protein: CASSWDRVGEQFF
D gene: TRBD2; clone size: NA; J gene: TRBJ2-1; V gene: TRBV28; CDR3 DNA: TGTGCCAGCAGCCGACTAGCGGGAGGTGGCTACAATGAGCAGTTCTTC; CDR3 protein: CASSRLAGGGYNEQFF
D gene: TRBD2; clone size: once; J gene: TRBJ2-7; V gene: TRBV29-1; CDR3 DNA: TGCAGCGTTGTGGGCCCCCGGGACGCGCTGACTAGCGGGGACTCCTACGAGCAGTACTTC; CDR3 protein: CSVVGPRDALTSGDSYEQYF
D gene: TRBD1; clone size: NA; J gene: TRBJ2-3; V gene: TRBV30; CDR3 DNA: TGTGCCTGGAGTTTGGGACAGGGCACAGATACGCAGTATTTT; CDR3 protein: CAWSLGQGTDTQYF